These 22 T cell receptor beta chains came from one sample sequenced in a study of graft-versus-host responses after intestinal transplantation. The antigens these receptors bind are not known. Data came from immunoSEQ multiplex PCR; TCRdb stores just in-frame clones and leaves some out. Of 86,000 or so clones in the sample, just over 90% were seen once. The starting material was unstimulated CD8+ T cells sorted from spleen or lymph node cells, obtained before intestinal transplant. The receptors were gathered from a human donor who received an intestinal transplant.

The rearrangement links TRBV7-9 to TRBJ2-1, with unresolved D. The length of the CDR3 is 12 residues. With 5 bases removed from V and 3 bases from J, the gap between germline ends came to 5 bases. Germline V gene sequence: CDR1 SEHNR, CDR2 FQNEAQ (reference sequence). DNA of the CDR3: TGTGCCAGCAGCGAAGACTACAATGAGCAGTTCTTC. Protein product: CASSEDYNEQFF.

The rearrangement links TRBV27 to TRBJ2-1, with 8 bases that match TRBD1. Germline V gene sequence: CDR1 MNHEY, CDR2 SMNVEV (reference sequence). The CDR3 contains 15 residues. V was clipped by 3 bases and J by 9 bases; unmatched bases: 10. The CDR3 reads CASSFVAGGLGEQFF. CDR3 in DNA: TGTGCCAGCAGTTTTGTTGCAGGGGGCTTGGGTGAGCAGTTCTTC.

The genes are TRBV13 and TRBJ1-1; weak D call: TRBD1 (6 bases). The CDR3 contains 16 residues. Trimming took off 0 bases at V and 4 bases at J, with 15 bases between the two ends. Germline V gene data show CDR1 as PRHDT and CDR2 as FYEKMQ (reference sequence). The CDR3 region has the DNA TGTGCCAGCAGCTTAGGCCTTGGGGGGGCTAGCACTGAAGCTTTCTTT. Protein product: CASSLGLGGASTEAFF.

The chain uses TRBV19 and TRBJ2-6, with 7 bases lining up with TRBD1. The CDR3 loop spans 18 amino acids. Per the germline V gene, CDR1 is LNHDA and CDR2 is SQIVND (reference sequence). The V and J ends lost 1 base and 2 bases, in that order; junction bases with no gene match: 8. Written as DNA, the CDR3 is TGTGCCAGTAGTATAGGGCACAGGGGAACCCCTGGGGCCAACGTCCTGACTTTC. Protein: CASSIGHRGTPGANVLTF.

The V gene is TRBV15, the J gene TRBJ1-2; tentatively, D is TRBD1 (6 bases). Germline CDR1 and CDR2: LNHNV and YYDKDF (reference sequence). The CDR3 has 12 amino acids. V lost 9 bases, J lost 7 bases, and 15 bases lay in between. CDR3 DNA sequence: TGTGCCACGACCTCCGGGGGGCTTGGCTACACCTTC. Its translation is CATTSGGLGYTF. The full variable domain, with the rest looked up from reference TRBV15 and TRBJ1-2, is DAMVIQNPRYQVTQFGKPVTLSCSQTLNHNVMYWYQQKSSQAPKLLFHYYDKDFNNEADTPDNFQSRRPNTSFCFLDIRSPGLGDTAMYLCATTSGGLGYTFGSGTRLTVV.

The chain links TRBV9 to TRBJ1-4, with 10 bases identical to TRBD1. This CDR3 spans 16 amino acids. The germline CDR1 and CDR2 sequences are SGDLS and YYNGEE. With 3 bases clipped from V and 7 bases from J, the junction kept 9 bases outside the gene matches. In DNA, the CDR3 is TGTGCCAGCAGCGCCGAGGGACAGGGGCCTATTGAAAAACTGTTTTTT. Translating gives CASSAEGQGPIEKLFF.

This chain joins TRBV5-1 and TRBJ2-1; TRBD1 matches 8 bases. In germline, CDR1 is SGHRS, CDR2 YFSETQ. Trimming at V came to 6 bases and at J to 3 bases, leaving 11 bases not matched to a gene. The CDR3 consists of 16 residues. Here the CDR3 DNA reads TGCGCCAGCATGCATGCGGACAGGGATTTCTACAATGAGCAGTTCTTC. It encodes CASMHADRDFYNEQFF.

The DNA of the CDR3 is TGCAGCGTTGTACCCGGGACTAGCGGGATCAATGAGCAGTTCTTC. The encoded protein is CSVVPGTSGINEQFF. This rearrangement joins TRBV29-1 to TRBJ2-1, with TRBD2 matching over 13 bases. The trim removed 4 bases at V and 6 bases at J, leaving 6 bases unmatched. Looked up from germline, CDR1 is SQVTM and CDR2 is ANQGSEA. The CDR3 loop spans 15 amino acids.

This chain joins TRBV7-9 and TRBJ1-2; D might be TRBD1 (5 bases). Trimming took off 2 bases at V and 4 bases at J, with 11 bases between the two ends. CDR1 and CDR2 (germline): SEHNR, FQNEAQ (reference sequence). The CDR3 sequence is 14 residues long. CDR3 DNA sequence: TGTGCCAGCAGCTTATCACAGGAGGGCTATGGCTACACCTTC. It yields the protein CASSLSQEGYGYTF.

The V gene is TRBV7-3, the J gene TRBJ2-1; D might be TRBD2 (5 bases). CDR1 and CDR2 (germline): SGHTA, FQGTGA. The CDR3 spans 15 residues. Deletions cut 2 bases from V and 3 bases from J, with 11 bases between. The DNA of the CDR3 is TGTGCCAGCAGCTTATTGGAGGACCACTACAATGAGCAGTTCTTC. It translates to CASSLLEDHYNEQFF.

This sequence joins TRBV11-1 and TRBJ2-3, with D possibly TRBD2 on 6 matching bases. CDR3 length: 14 amino acids. Trimming shortened V by 5 bases and J by 5 bases, and 14 bases separated the two germline ends. Looked up from germline, CDR1 is SGHAT and CDR2 is FQDESV (reference sequence). CDR3 in DNA: TGTGCCAGCAGCGCCCGGGACGGGGGAGATACGCAGTATTTT. Translated, it gives CASSARDGGDTQYF.

The V and J genes are TRBV2 and TRBJ2-2; 8 bases match TRBD2. V shed 6 bases and J 6 bases; nucleotides not matched to a gene: 6. The CDR3 extends over 14 amino acids. Germline V gene data show CDR1 as SNHLY and CDR2 as FYNNEI. For the CDR3, the DNA is TGTGCCAGCAGGGGCGGGGGGAGAGCCGGGGAGCTGTTTTTT. Residues: CASRGGGRAGELFF.

V and J are TRBV6-1 and TRBJ2-1; D is ambiguous. Germline V gene lookup returns CDR1 MNHNS and CDR2 SASEGT. There are 10 residues in the CDR3. V was trimmed by 7 bases and J by 10 bases, leaving 8 bases between them. The CDR3 sequence: CASTSGEQFF. CDR3 bases: TGTGCCAGCACTAGTGGGGAGCAGTTCTTC.

The V call is TRBV4-1, the J call TRBJ1-2, with TRBD1 matching 8 bases. Unmatched junction bases numbered 4, after V lost 1 base and J lost 3 bases. Germline V gene lookup returns CDR1 MGHRA and CDR2 YSYEKL. The CDR3 totals 15 residues. CDR3 loop: CASSQVPGGDYGYTF. The CDR3 DNA reads as TGCGCCAGCAGCCAAGTACCAGGGGGCGACTATGGCTACACCTTC.

This chain uses TRBV11-3 with TRBJ2-2, with D possibly TRBD2 on 6 matching bases. Germline V CDR1 and CDR2: SGHNT, YENEEA. The CDR3 extends over 17 amino acids. V gave up 1 base and J gave up 1 base, with 13 bases separating them. The CDR3 DNA is TGTGCCAGCAGCTTAGGGGAGGACGGATGGAACACCGGGGAGCTGTTTTTT. It encodes CASSLGEDGWNTGELFF.

This rearrangement joins TRBV28 to TRBJ2-1; possible D gene TRBD1, 6 bases. V lost 5 bases, J lost 4 bases, and 15 bases lay in between. Germline V gives CDR1 MDHEN, CDR2 SYDVKM. The length of the CDR3 is 15 residues. This CDR3 reads CASSESRDKYNEQFF. In DNA form, the CDR3 reads TGTGCCAGCAGTGAGAGCCGGGACAAATACAATGAGCAGTTCTTC.

The chain has TRBV10-1 and TRBJ2-3, with a weak D call TRBD2 (5 bases). The CDR3 loop spans 12 amino acids. Looked up from germline, CDR1 is WNHNN and CDR2 is SYGVQD (reference sequence). The V end was cut by 8 bases, the J end by 9 bases, with 15 bases between. The CDR3 spells CASEGLSGTQYF. The DNA of the CDR3 is TGCGCCAGCGAAGGACTCTCCGGAACGCAGTATTTT.

V is TRBV7-2 and J is TRBJ2-5, with unresolved D. The germline CDR1 and CDR2 sequences are SGHTA and FQGNSA. CDR3 length equals 11 residues. The ends were cut back, 0 bases at V and 8 bases at J, with 4 bases in the middle. CDR3 bases: TGTGCCAGCAGCTTAGCTCCTACCCAGTACTTC. Amino acid sequence: CASSLAPTQYF.

The rearrangement joins TRBV11-2 to TRBJ2-5, with unresolved D. The CDR3 runs to 15 residues. CDR1 is SGHAT and CDR2 is FQNNGV in the germline V gene. Trimming pared 5 bases from V and 5 bases from J, leaving 18 bases between. CDR3 loop: CASSPIFRQGETQYF. The CDR3 DNA reads TGTGCCAGCAGCCCGATCTTCAGGCAAGGGGAGACCCAGTACTTC.

J is TRBJ2-1 and V is TRBV5-6; 9 bases map to TRBD2. This CDR3 is built from 14 residues. The ends lost 5 bases at V and 6 bases at J; junction bases unmatched: 6. The V gene's germline CDR1 is SGHDT and CDR2 YYEEEE. The CDR3 nucleotides are TGTGCCAGCAGATCGAGTAGCGGGAGCAATGAGCAGTTCTTC. It encodes CASRSSSGSNEQFF.

This rearrangement joins TRBV5-1 to TRBJ2-7; D gene unclear. This CDR3 has 14 amino acids. V was shortened by 2 bases and J by 2 bases, with 11 bases between the two germline ends. The germline V gene has CDR1 SGHRS and CDR2 YFSETQ. CDR3 region: CASSFEEPTYEQYF. Written as DNA, the CDR3 is TGCGCCAGCAGCTTCGAGGAACCCACCTACGAGCAGTACTTC.

This chain uses TRBV13 with TRBJ2-7; TRBD2 is a possible D gene (7 bases). Germline assignment: CDR1 PRHDT and CDR2 FYEKMQ (reference sequence). The CDR3 is 16 residues long. Between the trimmed V and J ends, which lost 5 bases and 2 bases, there was a span of 19 bases. In DNA form, the CDR3 reads TGTGCCAGCAGCCCACAAGGGGGGGCCCCAGCCTACGAGCAGTACTTC. Translation: CASSPQGGAPAYEQYF.